Listed below are T cell receptor beta chains from one sample, sequenced in a study of cytomegalovirus exposure and HLA in healthy donors. This table comes from immunoSEQ multiplex PCR, and its TCRdb copy is limited to in-frame clones, with some not included. This sample has around 230,000 clones; 80% to 90% occur once, and the top ten carry roughly 0.26%. The sequenced material came from PBMCs. These TCRs come from a girl aged 2 to 9 in good health and CMV-seronegative. Each CDR3 is given with its conserved first and last residue. A D gene is named only where the DNA matches it firmly. Size is stated for part of the rows, as once, few or many counts, or as a class when the clone is expanded.

13 NA TRBJ1-6 TRBV7-7 NA CASQFTAGSPLHF TGTGCCAGCCAATTCACGGCAGGGTCACCCCTCCACTTT
16 once TRBJ2-5 TRBV7-7 TRBD2 CASSLIGGEVMGTQYF TGTGCCAGCAGCCTCATTGGGGGGGAGGTAATGGGGACCCAGTACTTC
16 NA TRBJ2-3 TRBV7-8 TRBD2 CASSASGGASTDTQYF TGTGCCAGCAGCGCGAGCGGGGGGGCTAGCACAGATACGCAGTATTTT
16 NA TRBJ2-7 TRBV11-1 NA CASSLASNYLSGEQYF TGTGCCAGCAGCTTAGCGAGCAACTACCTGTCGGGGGAGCAGTACTTC
13 once TRBJ2-7 TRBV5-4 NA CASSLGTSSEQYF TGTGCCAGCAGCCTGGGGACTTCGTCCGAGCAGTACTTC
11 NA TRBJ2-5 TRBV30 TRBD2 CAGTSFETQYF TGTGCCGGGACTAGCTTTGAGACCCAGTACTTC
18 NA TRBJ2-2 TRBV27 TRBD2 CASTRALAGGRGTGELFF TGTGCCAGCACCCGAGCCCTAGCGGGAGGTCGGGGCACCGGGGAGCTGTTTTTT
15 NA TRBJ2-7 TRBV2 NA CASITLPMSSYEQYF TGTGCCAGCATTACCCTCCCGATGAGCTCCTACGAGCAGTACTTC
14 few TRBJ2-7 TRBV19 NA CASSTRQESYEQYF TGTGCCAGTAGTACCAGACAGGAGTCCTACGAGCAGTACTTC
18 NA TRBJ2-5 TRBV5-1 TRBD2 CASSRLAGGLEGRETQYF TGCGCCAGCAGCCGACTAGCGGGGGGCTTAGAAGGGCGAGAGACCCAGTACTTC
12 once TRBJ2-1 TRBV29-1 NA CSGQFSYNEQFF TGCAGCGGACAGTTCTCCTACAATGAGCAGTTCTTC
17 NA TRBJ1-2 TRBV7-9 TRBD1 CASSRSGQAGSNYGYTF TGTGCCAGCAGCCGTTCGGGACAGGCGGGCTCTAACTATGGCTACACCTTC
14 NA TRBJ2-3 TRBV27 NA CASSRRGNTDTQYF TGTGCCAGCAGTCGACGGGGAAACACAGATACGCAGTATTTT
20 NA TRBJ2-1 TRBV14 TRBD1 CASSPTAATGALSSYNEQFF TGTGCCAGCAGCCCCACGGCGGCCACAGGGGCCCTAAGCTCCTACAATGAGCAGTTCTTC
13 once TRBJ2-7 TRBV6-1 NA CASNPGGLYEQYF TGTGCCAGCAACCCAGGGGGACTCTACGAGCAGTACTTC
16 NA TRBJ2-3 TRBV14 TRBD2 CASSQDLAGGTDTQYF TGTGCCAGCAGCCAAGATCTGGCGGGGGGCACAGATACGCAGTATTTT
14 NA TRBJ2-1 TRBV11-3 TRBD2 CASSASGANNEQFF TGTGCCAGCAGCGCTAGCGGAGCTAACAATGAGCAGTTCTTC
16 NA TRBJ2-3 TRBV6-6 TRBD2 CASSYLTSGTTDTQYF TGTGCCAGCAGTTACTTGACTAGCGGGACCACAGATACGCAGTATTTT
13 NA TRBJ1-2 TRBV5-1 NA CASSLDGGYGYTF TGCGCCAGCAGCTTGGACGGGGGCTATGGCTACACCTTC
14 NA TRBJ2-1 TRBV11-2 TRBD2 CASSLGLAGDEQFF TGTGCCAGCAGCCTGGGACTAGCGGGCGATGAGCAGTTCTTC
11 NA TRBJ1-1 TRBV10-2 TRBD1 CASKQGREAFF TGCGCCAGCAAACAGGGGCGTGAAGCTTTCTTT
16 NA TRBJ1-2 TRBV5-1 TRBD1 CASSLDRTGGEDGYTF TGCGCCAGCAGCTTGGATCGGACAGGGGGCGAGGATGGCTACACCTTC
14 NA TRBJ2-7 TRBV28 NA CASSSRRGENEQYF TGTGCCAGCAGTTCCCGCAGGGGGGAAAACGAGCAGTACTTC
13 NA TRBJ2-7 TRBV30 NA CAWMSGEGWEQYF TGTGCCTGGATGTCAGGGGAAGGATGGGAGCAGTACTTC
18 NA TRBJ2-2 TRBV5-4 TRBD1 CASSLSPGQGALGGELFF TGTGCCAGCAGCTTGAGCCCGGGACAGGGGGCTTTGGGCGGGGAGCTGTTTTTT
14 NA TRBJ2-3 TRBV18 TRBD1 CASARQGASDTQYF TGTGCCAGCGCGAGACAGGGGGCCTCAGATACGCAGTATTTT
15 NA TRBJ2-1 TRBV13 TRBD1 CASSLAGTALDEQFF TGTGCCAGCAGTCTCGCCGGGACAGCCCTCGATGAGCAGTTCTTC
16 few TRBJ2-5 TRBV5-1 TRBD1 CASSPWTGYTQETQYF TGCGCCAGCAGCCCCTGGACAGGCTACACACAAGAGACCCAGTACTTC
14 NA TRBJ2-2 TRBV6-5 TRBD1 CASRPYRTGSKLFF TGTGCCAGCAGGCCGTATCGGACAGGGTCCAAGCTGTTTTTT
13 NA TRBJ2-7 TRBV30 TRBD2 CAWTVAGGYEQYF TGTGCCTGGACAGTAGCGGGAGGCTACGAGCAGTACTTC
15 NA TRBJ2-7 TRBV15 TRBD2 CATGGGEVPSYEQYF TGTGCCACGGGGGGAGGGGAGGTACCCTCCTACGAGCAGTACTTC
14 NA TRBJ2-5 TRBV5-6 TRBD1 CASSFAGGQETQYF TGTGCCAGCAGCTTCGCAGGGGGCCAAGAGACCCAGTACTTC
14 NA TRBJ1-1 TRBV2 NA CASTPETVNTEAFF TGTGCCAGCACTCCCGAGACAGTGAACACTGAAGCTTTCTTT